This T cell receptor beta chain came from a study of identical twins. The CDR3 length is 13 residues. Trimming cost V 3 bases and J 8 bases; bases outside gene matches: 6. This clonotype was seen a handful of times. Its cognate antigen is unknown. Study results and caveats: A cross-sectional statistical analysis, not follow-up of the same donors, supported the conclusions.

MiXCR was run by TCRdb on the 5' RACE reads, yielding one entry per CDR3 protein. The table lists roughly 350,000 distinct CDR3 sequences, about 12% of them singletons. These sequences were also reported in another study, on yellow fever vaccine responses in identical twins.

The V call is TRBV12-3 or TRBV12-4, the J call TRBJ1-2; TRBD1 aligns across 7 bases. The receptor comes from a woman between 18 and 29 years old in good health. Sequenced input: CD8+ T cells sorted from blood. The CDR3 here is CASSFQGDGGYTF. The CDR3 DNA reads as TGTGCCAGCAGTTTTCAGGGGGACGGAGGCTACACCTTC.